The T cell receptor beta chain described here comes from a study of OX40 agonist ivuxolimab in advanced cancers. The overall study: The treatment was a fully human IgG2 OX40 agonist, ivuxolimab. Melanoma, hepatocellular carcinoma, head and neck or renal cell cancer occurred in dose-escalation patients. Whole-study results and caveats: Expanded clones were, on average, more numerous in CD8+ T cells than in CD4+. Compared with others, partial responders at 0.1-3.0 mg/kg displayed clonal expansion among the lowest.

Profiling relied on immunoSEQ multiplex PCR, and the TCRdb table lists in-frame clones only, not all of them. The profile covers under 150,000 clones, with approximately 90% appearing a single time and 0.5% to 0.7% taken by the ten largest. There are 13 residues in the CDR3. Germline V CDR1 and CDR2: SSHAT, FNYEAQ (reference sequence). Remarks on this clone: The target antigen is unknown. The junction departs from germline at one end; a sequencing error may be responsible.

This TCR was recovered from an adult with an advanced solid tumor such as melanoma, head and neck, liver or kidney cancer. The sample in question was CD4+ or CD8+ T cells sorted from blood, obtained in a trial of the OX40 agonist ivuxolimab. The chain joins TRBV7-7 to TRBJ2-6; D gene uncertain. CDR3 in amino acids: CASSPPGANVLTF. DNA of the CDR3: TGTGCTAGCAGCCCACCTGGGGCCAACGTCCTGACTTTC.